The rows below give T cell receptor beta chains drawn from one sample of a study of blood T cell repertoires in COVID-19. Method: immunoSEQ multiplex PCR; TCRdb's copy keeps in-frame clones and lacks some. The sample includes around 170,000 clones, about four fifths of them seen just once. The sample consisted of peripheral blood. The receptors derive from a man aged 70-80 years with active or convalescent COVID-19. The CDR3 runs from the conserved cysteine through the conserved F or W. A D gene is named only where the DNA matches it firmly. Clone size appears in some rows only: once, few, many, or a class for an expanded clone.

v_call	j_call	d_call	clone_size	cdr3_nt	cdr3_aa
TRBV19	TRBJ2-2	.	.	TGTGCCAGTAGTATGCGTCTAGCGAGGCCAAACACCGGGGAGCTGTTTTTT	CASSMRLARPNTGELFF
TRBV5-6	TRBJ1-2	.	few	TGTGCCAGCAGCTTTCGGCGGTCCACGGGGACTTATGGCTACACCTTC	CASSFRRSTGTYGYTF
TRBV5-1	TRBJ1-4	.	.	TGCGCCAGCAGCTTGGCCGGGGGACTCAATGAAAAACTGTTTTTT	CASSLAGGLNEKLFF
TRBV14	TRBJ2-1	TRBD1	.	TGTGCCAGCAGCCGACAGGGAGACAATGAGCAGTTCTTC	CASSRQGDNEQFF
TRBV2	TRBJ1-4	.	.	TGTGCCAGCAGTGAACGCCTCGGACAGAGGACAACTAATGAAAAACTGTTTTTT	CASSERLGQRTTNEKLFF
TRBV5-5	TRBJ1-5	.	.	TGTGCCAGCAGCCCTGGACATAATCAGCCCCAGCATTTT	CASSPGHNQPQHF
TRBV27	TRBJ2-5	TRBD1	.	TGTGCCAGCAGTTTAGGTTCGGGACAGGGGGAGGAGACCCAGTACTTC	CASSLGSGQGEETQYF
TRBV9	TRBJ1-2	.	.	TGTGCCAGCAGCGTAGGTCGGACACTAAACTATGGCTACACCTTC	CASSVGRTLNYGYTF
TRBV4-3	TRBJ2-7	TRBD2	.	TGCGCCAGCAGCCAAGGAGCGGCGGGGGGTTTCTACGAGCAGTACTTC	CASSQGAAGGFYEQYF
TRBV12-3/TRBV12-4	TRBJ2-2	TRBD1	.	TGTGCCAGCAGTCGGGACAGTCCCGGGGAGCTGTTTTTT	CASSRDSPGELFF
TRBV12-5	TRBJ2-7	.	few	TGTGCTAGTGGTTTGTCGGAAACGGGCGAGCAGTACTTC	CASGLSETGEQYF
TRBV4-1	TRBJ2-3	TRBD1	few	TGCGCCAGCAGCCAAGATCCGGGAGGGACAGGGGTTTCATCAGATACGCAGTATTTT	CASSQDPGGTGVSSDTQYF
TRBV11-2	TRBJ2-7	.	few	TGTGCCAGCAGTACGGAGAGATCCTACGAGCAGTACTTC	CASSTERSYEQYF
TRBV27	TRBJ2-3	.	.	TGTGCCAGCAGTTCGGGTCTCGCCTGGGTCACAGATACGCAGTATTTT	CASSSGLAWVTDTQYF
TRBV29-1	TRBJ1-1	.	.	TGCAGCGCTACATGGAACACTGAAGCTTTCTTT	CSATWNTEAFF
TRBV7-8	TRBJ1-4	.	.	TGTGCCAGCAGCTTTGGGGGAGGCGAAGAAAAACTGTTTTTT	CASSFGGGEEKLFF
TRBV19	TRBJ1-6	.	many	TGTGCCAGTAGTCCAGGGGCGGGCTCCTATAATTCACCCCTCCACTTT	CASSPGAGSYNSPLHF
TRBV15	TRBJ2-1	TRBD2	.	TGTGCCACCAGCAGAGGAACTAGCGTGAATGAGCAGTTCTTC	CATSRGTSVNEQFF
TRBV5-1	TRBJ1-4	.	.	TGCGCCAGCAGGATCGGAGCAACTAATGAAAAACTGTTTTTT	CASRIGATNEKLFF
TRBV6-5	TRBJ2-1	.	.	TGTGCCATCATACCGCCTGGGCAGCACAGTTTCTTC	CAIIPPGQHSFF
TRBV18	TRBJ1-4	.	once	TGTGCCAGCTCTGGGGCGGCTAATGAAAAACTGTTTTTT	CASSGAANEKLFF
TRBV16	TRBJ1-1	.	.	TGTGCCAGCAGCCAGGCCGGGGTCACTGAAGCTTTCTTT	CASSQAGVTEAFF
TRBV6-4	TRBJ1-2	.	few	TGTGCCAGCAGTGAACACGAGGGTAACTATGGCTACACCTTC	CASSEHEGNYGYTF
TRBV19	TRBJ2-2	.	once	TGTGCCAGTAGTATGTATTTACAGGGTGCCGGGGAGCTGTTTTTT	CASSMYLQGAGELFF
TRBV4-3	TRBJ2-7	.	.	TGCGCCAGCAGCCAAGATATCCGGTACGAGCAGTACTTC	CASSQDIRYEQYF
TRBV19	TRBJ1-2	.	once	TGTGCCAGTTCATTGGGAGAGTATAACTATGGCTACACCTTC	CASSLGEYNYGYTF
TRBV5-4	TRBJ2-1	TRBD2	.	TGTGCCAGCACCCAGAGCGGGGGATTCCACAATGAGCAGTTCTTC	CASTQSGGFHNEQFF
TRBV9	TRBJ1-3	TRBD1	.	TGTGCCAGCAGCGCGTCGGGGACAGAGCCTGGAAACACCATATATTTT	CASSASGTEPGNTIYF
TRBV6-6	TRBJ2-3	TRBD2	.	TGTGCCAGCAGTCGTAGCGGGATAAAAATCCTCACAGATACGCAGTATTTT	CASSRSGIKILTDTQYF
TRBV30	TRBJ1-1	.	.	TGTGCCCGGACTTCACTTACGGGGAACACTGAAGCTTTCTTT	CARTSLTGNTEAFF
TRBV2	TRBJ1-1	.	.	TGTGCCAGCTGCCGCGAGGCAGCGGCTGAAGCTTTCTTT	CASCREAAAEAFF
TRBV14	TRBJ2-3	TRBD2	.	TGTGCCAGCAGCCTATGGACTAGCGAGAATACGCAGTATTTT	CASSLWTSENTQYF
TRBV24-1	TRBJ2-7	.	.	TGTGCCACCAGTGATGACAGGTCAGGCGAGCAGTACTTC	CATSDDRSGEQYF
TRBV28	TRBJ2-7	TRBD1	.	TGTGCCAGCAGTTCCCCCGGGACAGGGGGCTACGAGCAGTACTTC	CASSSPGTGGYEQYF
TRBV30	TRBJ1-4	.	.	TGTGCCTGGGCTAGAGACAGCTTATTTGGTGCAGCTAATGAAAAACTGTTTTTT	CAWARDSLFGAANEKLFF
TRBV7-8	TRBJ2-7	TRBD1	few	TGTGCCAGCAGACAACAGGGGGAGCAGTACTTC	CASRQQGEQYF
TRBV5-1	TRBJ2-7	.	.	TGCGCCAGCAGCTTTGAACAGGGAAAAAGGTACGAGCAGTACTTC	CASSFEQGKRYEQYF
TRBV6-1	TRBJ1-2	.	.	TGTGCCAGCAGTGAGCATGGGGGCCGCTATGGCTACACCTTC	CASSEHGGRYGYTF
TRBV10-2	TRBJ2-7	.	.	TGCGCCAGCAGGACAGGAGACTACGAGCAGTACTTC	CASRTGDYEQYF
TRBV27	TRBJ2-1	TRBD2	few	TGTGCCAGCAGTTTACACCTGGGGGGGGAGCAGTTCTTC	CASSLHLGGEQFF
TRBV21-1	TRBJ2-1	.	.	TGTGCCAGCAGGGGCAGGGGGCGGAATGAGCAGTTCTTC	CASRGRGRNEQFF
TRBV27	TRBJ2-2	TRBD2	.	TGTGCCAGCAGTCACCCTACTAGCGGGAGGGCCACCGGGGAGCTGTTTTTT	CASSHPTSGRATGELFF
TRBV7-9	TRBJ2-3	.	.	TGTGCCAGCAGCTCCTCCCACGAGATACGCACAGATACGCAGTATTTT	CASSSSHEIRTDTQYF
TRBV11-2	TRBJ1-6	TRBD1	.	TGTGCCAGCAGCCCAGCGACAGGGGTAAATTCACCCCTCCACTTT	CASSPATGVNSPLHF
TRBV7-9	TRBJ1-1	.	.	TGTGCCAGCAGCACTCCAGAGACCCCGTCGACGGGTAAGAACACTGAAGCTTTCTTT	CASSTPETPSTGKNTEAFF
TRBV5-4	TRBJ2-7	TRBD1	.	TGTGCCAGCAGCGCCCGGGACAGGTCAGGATACGAGCAGTACTTC	CASSARDRSGYEQYF
TRBV2	TRBJ2-7	TRBD2	.	TGTGCCAGCAGTGAGACTAGCGGGTCCTACGAGCAGTACTTC	CASSETSGSYEQYF
TRBV15	TRBJ2-3	TRBD2	.	TGTGCCACCAGCAGCCCCGGACTAGCGGCGACCACGCAGTATTTT	CATSSPGLAATTQYF
TRBV15	TRBJ1-5	.	.	TGTGCCACCAGCAGAGATCAGTTAGGAGGGTATCAGCCCCAGCATTTT	CATSRDQLGGYQPQHF